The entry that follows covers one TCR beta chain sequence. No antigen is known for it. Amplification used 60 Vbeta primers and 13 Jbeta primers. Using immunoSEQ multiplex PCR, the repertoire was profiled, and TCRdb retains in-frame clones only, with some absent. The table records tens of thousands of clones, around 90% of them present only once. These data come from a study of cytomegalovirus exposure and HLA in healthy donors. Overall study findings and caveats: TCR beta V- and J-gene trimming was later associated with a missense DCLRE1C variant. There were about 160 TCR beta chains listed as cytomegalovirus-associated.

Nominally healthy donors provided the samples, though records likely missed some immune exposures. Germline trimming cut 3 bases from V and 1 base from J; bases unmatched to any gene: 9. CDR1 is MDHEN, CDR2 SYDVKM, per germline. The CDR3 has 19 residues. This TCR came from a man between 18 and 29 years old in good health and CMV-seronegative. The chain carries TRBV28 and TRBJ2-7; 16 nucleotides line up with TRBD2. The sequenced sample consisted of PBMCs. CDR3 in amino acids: CASSLRRTGLAGGSYEQYF. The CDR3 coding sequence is TGTGCCAGCAGTTTGCGACGCACGGGACTAGCGGGAGGGTCCTACGAGCAGTACTTC.